The rows below give T cell receptor beta chains drawn from one sample of a study of blood T cell repertoires in COVID-19. TCRdb keeps only in-frame clones here, not all; method: immunoSEQ multiplex PCR. Found here are approximately 200,000 clones, around 85% of them singletons; the top ten hold roughly 9.8%. The sequenced sample consisted of peripheral blood. All receptors come from a human donor with active or convalescent COVID-19. The donor label of this sample is uncertain. CDR3s include the opening cysteine and the closing phenylalanine or tryptophan. The D gene is left open where the match is weak. Only part of the rows carry a size: once, few, many, or a class if the clone is expanded.

J | D | size | V | CDR3 | DNA
TRBJ2-7 | NA | NA | TRBV11-2 | CASSVERGNTYEQYF | TGTGCCAGCAGCGTGGAAAGGGGGAACACCTACGAGCAGTACTTC
TRBJ2-1 | TRBD2 | once | TRBV2 | CASRADSGRAHNEQFF | TGTGCCAGCAGAGCAGATAGCGGGAGGGCCCACAATGAGCAGTTCTTC
TRBJ2-1 | NA | NA | TRBV5-1 | CASSLGHQNNEQFF | TGCGCCAGCAGCTTGGGACACCAAAACAATGAGCAGTTCTTC
TRBJ2-5 | NA | NA | TRBV12-3/TRBV12-4 | CASSLWGEETQYF | TGTGCCAGCAGCCTCTGGGGCGAAGAGACCCAGTACTTC
TRBJ1-5 | NA | NA | TRBV6-2/TRBV6-3 | CASSLQDYQPQHF | TGTGCCAGCAGTTTACAGGATTATCAGCCCCAGCATTTT
TRBJ1-2 | TRBD1 | NA | TRBV6-5 | CASREGQYYGYTF | TGTGCCAGCAGAGAGGGACAGTACTATGGCTACACCTTC
TRBJ2-7 | TRBD2 | NA | TRBV11-2 | CASSLAWGGGEQYF | TGTGCCAGCAGCTTAGCTTGGGGGGGTGGCGAGCAGTACTTC
TRBJ1-5 | NA | NA | TRBV28 | CASSFDRGWNQPQHF | TGTGCCAGCAGTTTCGATCGGGGTTGGAATCAGCCCCAGCATTTT
TRBJ1-2 | TRBD1 | few | TRBV2 | CASFHRGLGYTF | TGTGCCAGCTTCCACAGGGGGCTGGGCTACACCTTC
TRBJ1-6 | NA | NA | TRBV4-3 | CASSHKGVSPLHF | TGCGCCAGCAGCCACAAAGGGGTATCACCCCTCCACTTT
TRBJ2-5 | NA | NA | TRBV6-7 | CASSCGTHQETQYF | TGTGCCAGCAGTTGCGGGACTCACCAAGAGACCCAGTACTTC
TRBJ2-5 | NA | NA | TRBV5-4 | CASSFPGDRETQYF | TGTGCCAGCAGCTTTCCAGGGGACCGAGAGACCCAGTACTTC
TRBJ1-2 | TRBD1 | NA | TRBV5-4 | CASSLGAGGYNYGYTF | TGTGCCAGCAGCTTGGGGGCAGGGGGATATAACTATGGCTACACCTTC
TRBJ2-1 | TRBD2 | NA | TRBV27 | CASPLERGGYNEQFF | TGTGCCAGCCCCTTGGAGCGGGGAGGTTACAATGAGCAGTTCTTC
TRBJ1-1 | NA | few | TRBV6-1 | CASSEGWTDTEAFF | TGTGCCAGCAGTGAAGGATGGACAGACACTGAAGCTTTCTTT
TRBJ1-3 | NA | NA | TRBV3-1/TRBV3-2 | CASSQEASGNTIYF | TGTGCCAGCAGCCAGGAGGCTTCTGGAAACACCATATATTTT
TRBJ1-1 | NA | NA | TRBV11-2 | CASSSGVGEAFF | TGTGCCAGCAGCTCCGGGGTGGGTGAAGCTTTCTTT
TRBJ2-1 | TRBD1 | NA | TRBV18 | CASSPGTGGSEQFF | TGTGCCAGCTCACCAGGGACAGGGGGCAGTGAGCAGTTCTTC
TRBJ2-1 | TRBD1 | NA | TRBV24-1 | CATSHPGGYNEQFF | TGTGCCACCAGTCACCCAGGGGGCTACAATGAGCAGTTCTTC
TRBJ1-1 | NA | NA | TRBV13 | CASSFTQRSTEAFF | TGTGCCAGCAGCTTTACACAAAGGAGCACTGAAGCTTTCTTT
TRBJ1-1 | NA | NA | TRBV2 | CASSEAVGAGTEAFF | TGTGCCAGCAGTGAAGCGGTAGGGGCTGGCACTGAAGCTTTCTTT
TRBJ2-1 | TRBD2 | NA | TRBV7-8 | CASSHPYSTSGRVDEQFF | TGTGCCAGCAGCCATCCGTACTCGACTAGCGGGAGGGTCGATGAGCAGTTCTTC
TRBJ1-4 | NA | NA | TRBV3-1/TRBV3-2 | CASKQGPDEKLFF | TGTGCCAGCAAACAGGGACCGGATGAAAAACTGTTTTTT
TRBJ2-7 | TRBD2 | NA | TRBV6-2/TRBV6-3 | CASSYSMGGSYEQYF | TGTGCCAGCAGTTACTCGATGGGGGGGTCCTACGAGCAGTACTTC
TRBJ2-2 | NA | NA | TRBV7-3 | CASSPGRGIGTGELFF | TGTGCCAGCAGCCCCGGACGGGGGATAGGCACCGGGGAGCTGTTTTTT
TRBJ2-7 | TRBD2 | NA | TRBV9 | CASSVTSGVSYEQYF | TGTGCCAGCAGCGTTACTAGCGGGGTTTCCTACGAGCAGTACTTC
TRBJ1-6 | NA | NA | TRBV7-9 | CASSRTPGYSPLHF | TGTGCCAGCAGCCGGACTCCCGGATATTCACCCCTCCACTTT
TRBJ2-2 | NA | NA | TRBV7-3 | CASSVTRVRNTGELFF | TGTGCCAGCAGCGTAACCAGGGTTCGGAACACCGGGGAGCTGTTTTTT
TRBJ2-1 | NA | once | TRBV7-2 | CASSRTGREEVEQFF | TGTGCCAGCAGCCGGACGGGCAGGGAGGAAGTTGAGCAGTTCTTC
TRBJ2-5 | TRBD1 | NA | TRBV6-5 | CASRLGTGGETQYF | TGTGCCAGCAGGCTCGGGACAGGGGGGGAGACCCAGTACTTC
TRBJ1-1 | NA | NA | TRBV6-2/TRBV6-3 | CASSYSAGRGTEAFF | TGTGCCAGCAGTTATTCGGCAGGGCGGGGCACTGAAGCTTTCTTT
TRBJ1-2 | TRBD1 | NA | TRBV6-5 | CASSYSLQGAGGYTF | TGTGCCAGCAGTTACTCGTTACAGGGGGCCGGGGGCTACACCTTC
TRBJ1-1 | TRBD1 | NA | TRBV27 | CASRFRDRNTEAFF | TGTGCCAGCAGGTTCCGGGACAGGAACACTGAAGCTTTCTTT
TRBJ1-4 | NA | NA | TRBV4-3 | CASSLIRGYNEKLFF | TGCGCCAGCAGCCTCATTAGGGGGTATAATGAAAAACTGTTTTTT
TRBJ1-3 | NA | NA | TRBV5-1 | CASSLEADSGNTIYF | TGCGCCAGCAGCTTGGAGGCTGACTCCGGGAACACCATATATTTT
TRBJ2-2 | TRBD1 | NA | TRBV5-1 | CASSLRQGAGELFF | TGCGCCAGCAGCTTGCGGCAGGGGGCCGGGGAGCTGTTTTTT
TRBJ2-2 | NA | NA | TRBV7-9 | CASSLSTGAGNTGELFF | TGTGCCAGCAGCTTATCGACGGGAGCGGGGAACACCGGGGAGCTGTTTTTT
TRBJ1-2 | NA | NA | TRBV5-1 | CASHPGNYGYTF | TGCGCCAGCCACCCAGGGAACTATGGCTACACCTTC
TRBJ2-3 | NA | NA | TRBV2 | CASRRRVRTDTQYF | TGTGCCAGCAGGCGGAGGGTCCGTACAGATACGCAGTATTTT